Each of the 25 T cell receptor beta chains below was sequenced from the same sample in a study of blood T cell repertoires in COVID-19. Data came from immunoSEQ multiplex PCR; TCRdb stores just in-frame clones and leaves some out. Altogether 15,000 or so clones are present, just over 85% being singletons, with the ten largest covering 2.7%. Source material: peripheral blood. The receptors stem from a human donor in a cohort sampled during active COVID-19.

This clone appeared a single time. V and J are TRBV7-2 and TRBJ2-3; no reliable D call. The CDR3 sequence is 13 residues long. V was shortened by 2 bases and J by 2 bases, with 5 bases between the two germline ends. Germline CDR1 and CDR2: SGHTA and FQGNSA. Written as DNA, the CDR3 is TGTGCCAGCAGCTTATACATCACAGATACGCAGTATTTT. Translation: CASSLYITDTQYF.

The chain uses TRBV9 and TRBJ2-3; D possibly corresponds to TRBD2 (6 bases). The CDR3 contains 14 residues. Germline lookup yields CDR1 SGDLS and CDR2 YYNGEE. With 6 bases removed from V and 4 bases from J, the gap between germline ends came to 15 bases. The CDR3 nucleotides are TGTGCCAGCACGAGGGAGGTGGTTGCAGATACGCAGTATTTT. This gives the protein CASTREVVADTQYF.

The J gene is TRBJ2-2, the V gene TRBV3-1 (or the pseudogene TRBV3-2); 7 nucleotides line up with TRBD2. Trimming removed 1 base from V and 7 bases from J; junction bases left unmatched: 9. The CDR3 length is 16 residues. The V gene's germline CDR1 is LGHDT and CDR2 YNNKEL (reference sequence). CDR3 residues: CASSQGRAGANGELFF. CDR3 DNA: TGTGCCAGCAGCCAAGGCAGGGCGGGAGCGAACGGGGAGCTGTTTTTT.

This rearrangement joins TRBV19 to TRBJ2-2, with a possible D match to TRBD2 (5 bases). Germline-derived CDR1 and CDR2 are LNHDA and SQIVND (reference sequence). Trimming left V 4 bases short and J 4 bases short, with 10 bases between. The CDR3 has 14 residues. The CDR3 spells CASSRTGSTGELFF. CDR3 nucleotide sequence: TGTGCCAGTAGTAGGACGGGATCCACCGGGGAGCTGTTTTTT.

This clone was observed a few times. This rearrangement joins TRBV9 to TRBJ2-5, with 7 bases matching TRBD2. The CDR3 has 15 residues. Germline V gene sequence: CDR1 SGDLS, CDR2 YYNGEE. The J segment lost 5 bases and the V segment lost 5 bases, leaving 12 bases of the junction unmatched. CDR3 coding DNA: TGTGCCAGCAGTACCACCGGGACTATAGGTGAGACCCAGTACTTC. This sequence encodes CASSTTGTIGETQYF.

The chain is built from TRBV5-4 and TRBJ2-3; TRBD1 agrees at 10 bases. The CDR3 runs 16 residues. The germline CDR1 and CDR2 sequences are SGHNT and YYREEE (reference sequence). V gave up 4 bases and J gave up 5 bases; unmatched junction bases: 10. CDR3 coding DNA: TGTGCCAGCAGCAAGGGGACAGGGGATGTCAAAGATACGCAGTATTTT. Its translation: CASSKGTGDVKDTQYF.

The J gene is TRBJ1-1, the V gene TRBV11-2, with D possibly TRBD1 on 5 matching bases. This CDR3 has 17 residues. Germline V gene data show CDR1 as SGHAT and CDR2 as FQNNGV. Trimming stripped 2 bases from V and 4 bases from J, with 20 bases between. The CDR3 is CASSLWWAGPGPTEAFF. The CDR3 nucleotides are TGTGCCAGCAGCTTATGGTGGGCGGGGCCCGGCCCCACTGAAGCTTTCTTT.

The chain employs TRBV7-2 and TRBJ2-1; weak D call: TRBD1 (7 bases). The CDR3 contains 16 residues. V was shortened by 2 bases and J by 9 bases, with 20 bases between the two germline ends. Germline loops: CDR1 SGHTA, CDR2 FQGNSA. The CDR3 region has the DNA TGTGCCAGCAGCTTAAATATTCCTTGGCAGGGGGGTGAGCAGTTCTTC. It is translated as CASSLNIPWQGGEQFF.

This chain links TRBV5-6 with TRBJ2-2; tentatively, D is TRBD2 (5 bases). Germline CDR1 is SGHDT and CDR2 is YYEEEE. CDR3 length: 14 amino acids. With 0 bases removed from V and 11 bases from J, the gap between germline ends came to 14 bases. CDR3 DNA: TGTGCCAGCAGCTTGGCCCGGCCGAGGGCTGAGCTGTTTTTT. Residues: CASSLARPRAELFF.

J is TRBJ1-2 and V is TRBV28, with TRBD1 identical over 10 bases. Trimming cost V 3 bases and J 4 bases; bases outside gene matches: 23. Germline lookup yields CDR1 MDHEN and CDR2 SYDVKM. The CDR3 is 21 amino acids. The CDR3 protein is CASSLGRLAQDRGIVAYGYTF. CDR3 in DNA: TGTGCCAGCAGTTTGGGGCGGCTAGCTCAGGACAGGGGGATTGTGGCCTATGGCTACACCTTC.

The CDR3: CASTGHSSYNSPLHF. CDR3 sequence (DNA): TGTGCCAGCACCGGACACAGCTCCTATAATTCACCCCTCCACTTT. This sequence joins TRBV6-5 and TRBJ1-6; a weak D match, TRBD1 (5 bases). This CDR3 is built from 15 residues. Trimming stripped 7 bases from V and 0 bases from J, with 10 bases between. CDR1 is MNHEY, CDR2 SVGAGI, per germline.

V gene TRBV27 combines with J gene TRBJ2-1; 7 bases align to TRBD1. Per germline, CDR1 MNHEY and CDR2 SMNVEV (reference sequence). This CDR3 spans 15 amino acids. The V and J ends lost 5 bases and 5 bases, in that order; junction bases with no gene match: 9. In DNA, the CDR3 is TGTGCCAGCAGTCATAGGGACAGCCTGGACAATGAGCAGTTCTTC. Protein: CASSHRDSLDNEQFF.

This chain joins TRBV9 and TRBJ2-7; D uncertain. The CDR3 runs to 15 residues. Trimming shortened V by 0 bases and J by 2 bases, and 12 bases separated the two germline ends. The germline gives CDR1 SGDLS, CDR2 YYNGEE. As DNA, the CDR3 is TGTGCCAGCAGCGTAGTGCACCTAGGAGCCTACGAGCAGTACTTC. This codes for CASSVVHLGAYEQYF.

This clone was counted between two and nine times. At one boundary the junction diverges from the germline segment, which might be a read error. The DNA of the CDR3 is TGTGCTAGCAGCCCCCGACTAGACTACGAGCAGTACTTC. As protein: CASSPRLDYEQYF. The V gene is TRBV7-7, the J gene TRBJ2-7; tentative D call: TRBD2 (6 bases). CDR3 size: 13 residues. Looked up from germline, CDR1 is SSHAT and CDR2 is FNYEAQ (reference sequence).

The V and J genes are TRBV7-3 and TRBJ2-5; D may be TRBD1 (6 bases). The CDR3 totals 13 residues. V was shortened by 5 bases and J by 2 bases, with 9 bases between the two germline ends. Germline V gene lookup returns CDR1 SGHTA and CDR2 FQGTGA. For the CDR3, the DNA is TGTGCCAGCAGCCCAGACAGGCAAGAGACCCAGTACTTC. This sequence encodes CASSPDRQETQYF.

The chain combines TRBV5-4 with TRBJ1-1, with D unresolved. The V end lost 0 bases, the J end lost 5 bases, and 11 bases lay between the germline ends. The length of the CDR3 is 14 residues. The germline V gene has CDR1 SGHNT and CDR2 YYREEE (reference sequence). CDR3 loop: CASSLDRIPTEAFF. The CDR3 bases are TGTGCCAGCAGCTTGGACAGAATTCCGACTGAAGCTTTCTTT.

J is TRBJ1-1 and V is TRBV25-1, with a weak D call TRBD1 (5 bases). V lost 2 bases and J 9 bases, leaving 13 bases between the germline ends. Looked up from germline, CDR1 is MGHDK and CDR2 is SYGVNS. The CDR3 has 13 amino acids. The CDR3 nucleotides read TGTGCCAGCAGTGAAGGGCGGGGGTACAAAGCTTTCTTT. Protein: CASSEGRGYKAFF.

The DNA of the CDR3 is TGTGCCAGCAGCGCCTTTGGGGGGAGCGAGACCCAGTACTTC. As protein: CASSAFGGSETQYF. V gene TRBV3-1 (or the pseudogene TRBV3-2) combines with J gene TRBJ2-5, with D perhaps TRBD2 (6 bases). Trimming cost V 5 bases and J 5 bases, with 15 bases left between them. Germline CDR1 and CDR2: LGHDT and YNNKEL (reference sequence). This CDR3 contains 14 residues.

The rearrangement links TRBV19 to TRBJ1-6; no firm D call. Trimming pared 3 bases from V and 7 bases from J, leaving 10 bases between. This CDR3 has 14 amino acids. CDR1 and CDR2 from the germline V gene are LNHDA and SQIVND (reference sequence). For the CDR3, the DNA is TGTGCCAGTAGTATGGGCAGCTTAAATTCACCCCTCCACTTT. It is translated as CASSMGSLNSPLHF.

The chain joins TRBV5-6 to TRBJ1-2, with 11 bases aligning to TRBD1. After removal of 4 bases from V and 7 bases from J, the junction contained 6 bases not matched to a gene. There are 14 residues in the CDR3. Per germline, CDR1 SGHDT and CDR2 YYEEEE. The CDR3 here is CASSPGQGAGGYTF. The CDR3 DNA sequence: TGTGCCAGCAGCCCAGGACAGGGGGCGGGTGGCTACACCTTC.

This chain uses TRBV6-5 with TRBJ1-1, with D hard to call. The V gene lost 5 bases and the J gene lost 1 base, with 8 bases spanning the gap. This CDR3 is 13 amino acids long. CDR1 and CDR2 (germline): MNHEY, SVGAGI. This CDR3 is CASSPLGNTEAFF. CDR3 sequence (DNA): TGTGCCAGCAGTCCACTAGGGAACACTGAAGCTTTCTTT.

The table lists this clone with a count of one. V usage is TRBV12-5 and J usage is TRBJ1-1; 8 bases map to TRBD1. V lost 6 bases to trimming and J lost 7 bases; unmatched junction nucleotides: 10. Per the germline V gene, CDR1 is LGHNT and CDR2 is FRNRAP. The CDR3 sequence is 14 residues long. The CDR3 DNA reads as TGTGCTAGTGGCCCTCTCGGACAGGGCCGTGAAGCTTTCTTT. Encoded protein: CASGPLGQGREAFF.

The rearrangement joins TRBV11-3 to TRBJ2-1; D may be TRBD1 (6 bases). Germline assignment: CDR1 SGHNT and CDR2 YENEEA. V was clipped by 0 bases and J by 3 bases, with 24 bases between them. The CDR3 has 20 amino acids. CDR3 in amino acids: CASSLDWGSIGTLSYNEQFF. For the CDR3, the DNA is TGTGCCAGCAGCTTAGATTGGGGAAGCATAGGGACACTCAGCTACAATGAGCAGTTCTTC.

V usage is TRBV15 and J usage is TRBJ2-2; D remains unclear. Germline V CDR1 and CDR2: LNHNV, YYDKDF (reference sequence). The CDR3 has 14 residues. The V gene lost 1 base and the J gene lost 2 bases, with 5 bases spanning the gap. CDR3 in amino acids: CATSRARNTGELFF. The CDR3 bases are TGTGCCACCAGCAGAGCCAGAAACACCGGGGAGCTGTTTTTT. The variable domain in full, completed from reference TRBV15 and TRBJ2-2, reads DAMVIQNPRYQVTQFGKPVTLSCSQTLNHNVMYWYQQKSSQAPKLLFHYYDKDFNNEADTPDNFQSRRPNTSFCFLDIRSPGLGDTAMYLCATSRARNTGELFFGEGSRLTVL.

The J gene is TRBJ1-1, the V gene TRBV2; D uncertain. Germline V gene sequence: CDR1 SNHLY, CDR2 FYNNEI. The CDR3 is 13 residues long. The V gene lost 2 bases and the J gene lost 3 bases, with 7 bases spanning the gap. DNA of the CDR3: TGTGCCAGCAGTGAAACCCCGGACACTGAAGCTTTCTTT. Protein sequence: CASSETPDTEAFF. Full variable domain (remainder filled in from reference TRBV2 and TRBJ1-1): EPEVTQTPSHQVTQMGQEVILRCVPISNHLYFYWYRQILGQKVEFLVSFYNNEISEKSEIFDDQFSVERPDGSNFTLKIRSTKLEDSAMYFCASSETPDTEAFFGQGTRLTVV.